These T cell receptor beta chains were read from a single sample in a study of OX40 agonist ivuxolimab in advanced cancers. Produced via immunoSEQ multiplex PCR; TCRdb's table is partial and in-frame only. The table lists about 19,000 clones, approximately 84% of them singletons. Material: CD4+ or CD8+ T cells sorted from blood, obtained in a trial of the OX40 agonist ivuxolimab. The source of these receptors is an adult with an advanced solid tumor such as melanoma, head and neck, liver or kidney cancer. Both conserved end residues are part of each CDR3. Each record gives: J gene, clone size, CDR3 length, V gene, D gene, CDR3 protein, CDR3 DNA. D genes are given only for firm matches. Clone size, where shown, is once, few, many, or a class for clones that have expanded.

J: TRBJ2-2
size: .
length: 16
V: TRBV9
D: TRBD2
CDR3: CASSVGGLAVTGELFF
DNA: TGTGCCAGCAGCGTAGGGGGACTAGCGGTCACCGGGGAGCTGTTTTTT

J: TRBJ1-1
size: once
length: 13
V: TRBV5-1
D: .
CDR3: CASSTGMNTEAFF
DNA: TGCGCCAGCAGTACGGGGATGAACACTGAAGCTTTCTTT

J: TRBJ2-1
size: .
length: 17
V: TRBV30
D: TRBD2
CDR3: CAWNSGRTPSSYNEQFF
DNA: TGTGCCTGGAATAGCGGGAGGACGCCTAGCTCCTACAATGAGCAGTTCTTC

J: TRBJ2-1
size: .
length: 16
V: TRBV7-9
D: TRBD2
CDR3: CASSPPAGVSYNEQFF
DNA: TGTGCCAGCAGCCCCCCTGCGGGAGTGTCCTACAATGAGCAGTTCTTC

J: TRBJ1-2
size: .
length: 13
V: TRBV15
D: .
CDR3: CATSGGTQYGYTF
DNA: TGTGCCACCAGCGGAGGGACACAGTATGGCTACACCTTC

J: TRBJ1-2
size: once
length: 12
V: TRBV9
D: TRBD1
CDR3: CASQGAGYGYTF
DNA: TGTGCCAGTCAGGGGGCTGGCTATGGCTACACCTTC

J: TRBJ2-1
size: .
length: 16
V: TRBV7-8
D: TRBD2
CDR3: CASSTYSGPSYNEQFF
DNA: TGTGCCAGCAGCACCTATAGCGGGCCCTCCTACAATGAGCAGTTCTTC

J: TRBJ1-1
size: .
length: 16
V: TRBV4-1
D: .
CDR3: CASSQVWASGGTEAFF
DNA: TGCGCCAGCAGCCAAGTTTGGGCCTCCGGCGGGACTGAAGCTTTCTTT

J: TRBJ1-3
size: .
length: 15
V: TRBV9
D: .
CDR3: CASSLGTTSGNTIYF
DNA: TGTGCCAGCAGCCTGGGGACAACCTCTGGAAACACCATATATTTT

J: TRBJ2-4
size: few
length: 13
V: TRBV30
D: TRBD2
CDR3: CAWSGGGKNIQYF
DNA: TGTGCCTGGAGTGGGGGGGGCAAAAACATTCAGTACTTC

J: TRBJ1-1
size: .
length: 14
V: TRBV30
D: .
CDR3: CAWRLEGARTEAFF
DNA: TGTGCCTGGCGGCTAGAGGGCGCGAGAACTGAAGCTTTCTTT

J: TRBJ1-1
size: .
length: 14
V: TRBV28
D: .
CDR3: CASSSGTRGTEAFF
DNA: TGTGCCAGCAGTTCCGGGACAAGGGGAACTGAAGCTTTCTTT

J: TRBJ1-4
size: once
length: 15
V: TRBV7-2
D: .
CDR3: CASSFGGATNEKLFF
DNA: TGTGCCAGCAGCTTTGGCGGAGCAACTAATGAAAAACTGTTTTTT

J: TRBJ2-7
size: .
length: 14
V: TRBV9
D: TRBD1
CDR3: CASSVGDRVGEQYF
DNA: TGTGCCAGCAGCGTAGGGGACAGGGTAGGCGAGCAGTACTTC

J: TRBJ2-5
size: .
length: 14
V: TRBV5-1
D: TRBD1
CDR3: CASSMDRAGETQYF
DNA: TGCGCCAGCAGCATGGACAGGGCTGGAGAGACCCAGTACTTC

J: TRBJ2-2
size: once
length: 15
V: TRBV30
D: .
CDR3: CAWRLPGARTGELFF
DNA: TGTGCCTGGAGGTTGCCGGGGGCCCGCACCGGGGAGCTGTTTTTT

J: TRBJ2-1
size: once
length: 15
V: TRBV19
D: TRBD2
CDR3: CASSMRTSAVGEQFF
DNA: TGTGCCAGTAGTATGAGAACTAGCGCCGTGGGTGAGCAGTTCTTC

J: TRBJ1-1
size: once
length: 15
V: TRBV7-2
D: .
CDR3: CASSRTAGVDTEAFF
DNA: TGTGCCAGCAGCCGAACGGCAGGGGTTGACACTGAAGCTTTCTTT

J: TRBJ2-7
size: .
length: 13
V: TRBV6-5
D: .
CDR3: CASIKEESYEQYF
DNA: TGTGCCAGCATAAAGGAGGAAAGCTACGAGCAGTACTTC

J: TRBJ1-3
size: .
length: 16
V: TRBV2
D: .
CDR3: CASSADRPAGGNTIYF
DNA: TGTGCCAGCAGCGCCGACCGCCCGGCGGGAGGAAACACCATATATTTT

J: TRBJ2-4
size: .
length: 14
V: TRBV7-9
D: .
CDR3: CASSLSGAKNIQYF
DNA: TGTGCCAGCAGCTTATCAGGGGCCAAAAACATTCAGTACTTC

J: TRBJ2-3
size: .
length: 14
V: TRBV5-1
D: .
CDR3: CASSSERGTDTQYF
DNA: TGCGCCAGCAGCTCAGAAAGAGGGACAGATACGCAGTATTTT

J: TRBJ1-5
size: .
length: 12
V: TRBV19
D: .
CDR3: CASSLGNQPQHF
DNA: TGTGCCAGTAGTTTGGGGAATCAGCCCCAGCATTTT

J: TRBJ2-3
size: .
length: 12
V: TRBV7-2
D: .
CDR3: CASSSRSHTQYF
DNA: TGTGCCAGCAGCTCCCGCTCGCATACGCAGTATTTT

J: TRBJ2-3
size: .
length: 14
V: TRBV7-2
D: .
CDR3: CASSYRASQDTQYF
DNA: TGTGCCAGCAGCTACCGGGCCTCACAAGATACGCAGTATTTT

J: TRBJ1-5
size: .
length: 13
V: TRBV10-3
D: .
CDR3: CAISAGFDQPQHF
DNA: TGTGCCATCAGTGCAGGGTTCGATCAGCCCCAGCATTTT

J: TRBJ1-5
size: .
length: 12
V: TRBV10-3
D: .
CDR3: CAISVDPKPQHF
DNA: TGTGCCATCAGTGTTGACCCGAAGCCCCAGCATTTT

J: TRBJ2-1
size: .
length: 14
V: TRBV4-3
D: .
CDR3: CAGSPGYIGNEQFF
DNA: TGCGCCGGCAGCCCCGGTTATATTGGGAATGAGCAGTTCTTC

J: TRBJ1-1
size: .
length: 13
V: TRBV2
D: .
CDR3: CASILGVNTEAFF
DNA: TGTGCCAGCATACTTGGAGTGAACACTGAAGCTTTCTTT

J: TRBJ2-7
size: .
length: 14
V: TRBV30
D: .
CDR3: CAWNFGIAGDEQYF
DNA: TGTGCCTGGAATTTTGGGATTGCAGGGGACGAGCAGTACTTC

J: TRBJ2-5
size: .
length: 16
V: TRBV2
D: TRBD1
CDR3: CASSGQGAGIGETQYF
DNA: TGTGCCAGCAGTGGACAGGGGGCTGGTATAGGAGAGACCCAGTACTTC

J: TRBJ1-6
size: .
length: 16
V: TRBV27
D: TRBD1
CDR3: CASSLSGTGANSPLHF
DNA: TGTGCCAGCAGTTTATCCGGGACAGGGGCAAATTCACCCCTCCACTTT

J: TRBJ1-4
size: few
length: 15
V: TRBV7-2
D: .
CDR3: CASSLNGQVGEKLFF
DNA: TGTGCCAGCAGCTTAAACGGGCAGGTGGGGGAAAAACTGTTTTTT

J: TRBJ2-3
size: once
length: 18
V: TRBV21-1
D: .
CDR3: CASSKFWASGNMTDTQYF
DNA: .

J: TRBJ1-6
size: .
length: 13
V: TRBV2
D: .
CDR3: CASSTTGISPLHF
DNA: TGTGCCAGCAGTACCACAGGGATTTCACCCCTCCACTTT

J: TRBJ2-5
size: .
length: 15
V: TRBV7-2
D: .
CDR3: CASSYRPGAGETQYF
DNA: TGTGCCAGCAGCTACCGACCCGGGGCAGGAGAGACCCAGTACTTC

J: TRBJ1-2
size: once
length: 12
V: TRBV6-5
D: .
CDR3: CASSREGYGYTF
DNA: TGTGCCAGCAGTAGAGAAGGCTATGGCTACACCTTC

J: TRBJ1-5
size: .
length: 15
V: TRBV7-6
D: TRBD1
CDR3: CASSLDDRVVQPQHF
DNA: TGTGCCAGCAGCTTGGATGACAGGGTCGTTCAGCCCCAGCATTTT

J: TRBJ1-1
size: .
length: 13
V: TRBV27
D: TRBD1
CDR3: CASSSRTGGAAFF
DNA: TGTGCCAGCAGTTCGAGGACAGGGGGCGCGGCTTTCTTT

J: TRBJ2-7
size: .
length: 14
V: TRBV18
D: TRBD1
CDR3: CASSPGTGTYEQYF
DNA: TGTGCCAGCTCACCAGGGACAGGAACCTACGAGCAGTACTTC

J: TRBJ2-5
size: .
length: 13
V: TRBV2
D: .
CDR3: CASSVARGETQYF
DNA: TGTGCCAGCAGTGTGGCTAGAGGAGAGACCCAGTACTTC

J: TRBJ2-5
size: .
length: 14
V: TRBV7-2
D: .
CDR3: CASSLMRGRETQYF
DNA: TGTGCCAGCAGCTTAATGAGGGGCCGGGAGACCCAGTACTTC

J: TRBJ1-5
size: .
length: 14
V: TRBV9
D: .
CDR3: CASSPWGGNQPQHF
DNA: TGTGCCAGCAGCCCCTGGGGGGGCAATCAGCCCCAGCATTTT

J: TRBJ2-1
size: .
length: 14
V: TRBV6-6
D: .
CDR3: CASSYSRRTNEQFF
DNA: TGTGCCAGCAGTTACTCCCGGCGGACTAATGAGCAGTTCTTC

J: TRBJ1-1
size: .
length: 15
V: TRBV4-2
D: .
CDR3: CASSLEGGPNTEAFF
DNA: TGTGCCAGCAGCCTAGAGGGAGGACCGAACACTGAAGCTTTCTTT

J: TRBJ2-1
size: .
length: 15
V: TRBV7-9
D: TRBD1
CDR3: CASSFNRDRGCEQFF
DNA: TGTGCCAGCAGCTTTAACCGGGACAGGGGGTGTGAGCAGTTCTTC

J: TRBJ2-7
size: once
length: 11
V: TRBV20-1
D: .
CDR3: CSATEYYEQYF
DNA: TGCAGTGCTACGGAGTACTACGAGCAGTACTTC

J: TRBJ2-5
size: .
length: 13
V: TRBV7-6
D: .
CDR3: CASSFELQETQYF
DNA: TGTGCCAGCAGCTTCGAACTTCAAGAGACCCAGTACTTC

J: TRBJ1-1
size: .
length: 14
V: TRBV27
D: TRBD1
CDR3: CASSPDRENTEAFF
DNA: TGTGCCAGCAGTCCCGACAGGGAGAACACTGAAGCTTTCTTT

J: TRBJ2-5
size: .
length: 14
V: TRBV5-1
D: TRBD2
CDR3: CASREREGQETQYF
DNA: TGCGCCAGCAGGGAGCGGGAGGGCCAAGAGACCCAGTACTTC

J: TRBJ2-3
size: .
length: 14
V: TRBV7-3
D: .
CDR3: CASSPDSYTDTQYF
DNA: TGTGCCAGCAGCCCCGACAGTTACACAGATACGCAGTATTTT

J: TRBJ2-7
size: .
length: 14
V: TRBV7-2
D: TRBD2
CDR3: CASSFGLAGYEQYF
DNA: TGTGCCAGCAGCTTTGGACTAGCGGGATACGAGCAGTACTTC